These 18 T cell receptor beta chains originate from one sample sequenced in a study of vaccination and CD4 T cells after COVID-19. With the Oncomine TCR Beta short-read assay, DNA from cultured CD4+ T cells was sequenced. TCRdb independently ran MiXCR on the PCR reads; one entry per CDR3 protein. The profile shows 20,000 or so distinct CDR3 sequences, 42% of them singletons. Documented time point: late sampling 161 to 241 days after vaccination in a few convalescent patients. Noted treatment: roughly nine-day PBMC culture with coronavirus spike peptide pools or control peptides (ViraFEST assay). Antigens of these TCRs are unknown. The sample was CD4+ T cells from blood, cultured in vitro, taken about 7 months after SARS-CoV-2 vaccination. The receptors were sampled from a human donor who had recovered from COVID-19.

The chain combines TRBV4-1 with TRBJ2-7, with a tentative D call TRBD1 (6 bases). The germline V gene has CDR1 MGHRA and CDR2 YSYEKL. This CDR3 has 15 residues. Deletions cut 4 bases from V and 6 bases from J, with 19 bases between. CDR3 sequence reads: CASSLTGTPGVEQYF. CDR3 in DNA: TGCGCCAGCAGCCTTACAGGAACCCCAGGGGTCGAGCAGTACTTC.

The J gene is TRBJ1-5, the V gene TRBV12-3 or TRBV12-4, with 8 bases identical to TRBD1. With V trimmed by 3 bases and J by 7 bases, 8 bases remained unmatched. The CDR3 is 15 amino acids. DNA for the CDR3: TGTGCCAGCAGTTTGTACGACAGGGGACTGCAGCCCCAGCATTTT. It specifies CASSLYDRGLQPQHF.

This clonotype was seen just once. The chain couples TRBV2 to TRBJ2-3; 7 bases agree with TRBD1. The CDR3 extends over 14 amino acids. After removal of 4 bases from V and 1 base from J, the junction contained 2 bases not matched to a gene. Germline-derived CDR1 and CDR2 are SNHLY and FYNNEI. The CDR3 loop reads CASSGTGRTDTQYF. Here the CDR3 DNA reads TGTGCCAGCAGTGGGACAGGCCGCACAGATACGCAGTATTTT.

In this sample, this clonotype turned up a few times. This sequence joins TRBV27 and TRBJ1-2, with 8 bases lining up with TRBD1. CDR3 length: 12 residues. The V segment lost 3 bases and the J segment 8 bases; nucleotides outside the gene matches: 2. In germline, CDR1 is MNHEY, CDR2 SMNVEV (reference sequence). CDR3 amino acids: CASSFSGGGYTF. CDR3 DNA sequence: TGTGCCAGCAGTTTTTCAGGGGGCGGCTACACCTTC.

The CDR3 region is CATSREQGLGQPQHF. CDR3 coding DNA: TGTGCCACCAGCAGAGAGCAGGGTCTCGGTCAGCCCCAGCATTTT. The chain links TRBV15 to TRBJ1-5; possibly TRBD1 for D (5 bases). The CDR3 extends over 15 amino acids. V was shortened by 0 bases and J by 6 bases, with 12 bases between the two germline ends. Germline V CDR1 and CDR2: LNHNV, YYDKDF (reference sequence).

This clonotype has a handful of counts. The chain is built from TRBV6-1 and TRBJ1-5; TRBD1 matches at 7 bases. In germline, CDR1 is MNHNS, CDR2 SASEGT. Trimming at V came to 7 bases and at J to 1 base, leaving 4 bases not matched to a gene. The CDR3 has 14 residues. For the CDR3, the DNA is TGTGCCAGCACCAGACAGGGAAGCAATCAGCCCCAGCATTTT. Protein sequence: CASTRQGSNQPQHF.

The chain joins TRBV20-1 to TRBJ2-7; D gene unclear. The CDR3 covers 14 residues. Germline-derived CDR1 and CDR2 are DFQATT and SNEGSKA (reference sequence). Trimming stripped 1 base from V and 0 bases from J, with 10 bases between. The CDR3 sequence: CSARVQSTSYEQYF. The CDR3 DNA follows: TGCAGTGCTAGAGTCCAGAGCACCTCCTACGAGCAGTACTTC.

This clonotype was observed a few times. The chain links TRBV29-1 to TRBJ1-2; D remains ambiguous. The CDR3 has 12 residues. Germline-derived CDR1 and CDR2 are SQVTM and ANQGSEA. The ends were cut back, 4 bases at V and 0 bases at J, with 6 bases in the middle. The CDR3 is CSVAGSNYGYTF. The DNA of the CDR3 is TGCAGCGTTGCCGGGTCTAACTATGGCTACACCTTC.

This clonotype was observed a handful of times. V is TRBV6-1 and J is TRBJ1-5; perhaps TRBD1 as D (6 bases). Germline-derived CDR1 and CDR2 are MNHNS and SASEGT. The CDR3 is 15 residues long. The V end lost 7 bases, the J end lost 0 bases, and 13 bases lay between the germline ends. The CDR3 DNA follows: TGTGCCAGCATTTGGGGAGGGGGTAGCAATCAGCCCCAGCATTTT. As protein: CASIWGGGSNQPQHF.

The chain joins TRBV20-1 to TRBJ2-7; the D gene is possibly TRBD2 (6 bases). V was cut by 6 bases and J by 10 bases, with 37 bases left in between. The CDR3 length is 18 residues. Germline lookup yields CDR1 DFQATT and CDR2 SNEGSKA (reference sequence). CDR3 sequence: CSAPAGWGESLDYERQYF. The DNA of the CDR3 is TGCAGTGCCCCCGCCGGATGGGGCGAGAGTTTGGACTACGAGCGACAGTACTTC.

Here the CDR3 DNA reads TGTGCCAGCAGTGCTACTCACGGCAGCAATCAGCCCCAGCATTTT. Its protein is CASSATHGSNQPQHF. This chain connects TRBV28 to TRBJ1-5; D is unresolved. Germline assignment: CDR1 MDHEN and CDR2 SYDVKM. This CDR3 has 15 amino acids. Trimming took 5 bases from V and 1 from J, leaving 12 bases between them.

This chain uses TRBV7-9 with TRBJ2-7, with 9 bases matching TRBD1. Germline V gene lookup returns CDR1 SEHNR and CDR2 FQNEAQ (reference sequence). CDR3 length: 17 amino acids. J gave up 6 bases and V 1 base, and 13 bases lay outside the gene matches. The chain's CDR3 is CASSLGRWDRVIGEQYF. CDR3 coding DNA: TGTGCCAGCAGCTTAGGGCGATGGGACAGGGTAATTGGCGAGCAGTACTTC.

The CDR3 reads CASSLGLAGVLREQYF. The CDR3 nucleotides are TGTGCCAGCAGCTTAGGACTAGCGGGAGTACTTCGCGAGCAGTACTTC. The J gene is TRBJ2-7, the V gene TRBV7-8; 12 bases agree with TRBD2. In germline, CDR1 is SGHVS, CDR2 FQNEAQ. This CDR3 is 16 amino acids long. The V segment lost 1 base and the J segment 6 bases; nucleotides outside the gene matches: 7.

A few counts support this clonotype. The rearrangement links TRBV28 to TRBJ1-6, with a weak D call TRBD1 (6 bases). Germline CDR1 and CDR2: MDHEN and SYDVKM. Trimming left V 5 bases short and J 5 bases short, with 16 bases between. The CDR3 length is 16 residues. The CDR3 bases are TGTGCCAGCAGTCCCCGCGGGGGCCGCAATAATTCACCCCTCCACTTT. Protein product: CASSPRGGRNNSPLHF. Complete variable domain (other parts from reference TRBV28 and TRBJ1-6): DVKVTQSSRYLVKRTGEKVFLECVQDMDHENMFWYRQDPGLGLRLIYFSYDVKMKEKGDIPEGYSVSREKKERFSLILESASTNQTSMYLCASSPRGGRNNSPLHFGNGTRLTVT.

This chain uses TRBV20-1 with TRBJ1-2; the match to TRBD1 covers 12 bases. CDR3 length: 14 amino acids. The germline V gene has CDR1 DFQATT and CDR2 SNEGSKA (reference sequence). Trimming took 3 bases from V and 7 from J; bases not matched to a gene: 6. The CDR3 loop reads CSASRDRGRGGYTF. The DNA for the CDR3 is TGCAGTGCTAGCCGGGACAGGGGGCGGGGTGGCTACACCTTC.

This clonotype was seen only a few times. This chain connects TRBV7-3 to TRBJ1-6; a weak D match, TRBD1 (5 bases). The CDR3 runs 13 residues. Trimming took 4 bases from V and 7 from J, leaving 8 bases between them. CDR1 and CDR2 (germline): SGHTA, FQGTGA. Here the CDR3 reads CASSSGRNSPLHF. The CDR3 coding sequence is TGTGCCAGCAGCTCAGGGAGGAATTCACCCCTCCACTTT. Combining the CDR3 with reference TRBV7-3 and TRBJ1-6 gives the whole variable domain GAGVSQTPSNKVTEKGKYVELRCDPISGHTALYWYRQSLGQGPEFLIYFQGTGAADDSGLPNDRFFAVRPEGSVSTLKIQRTERGDSAVYLCASSSGRNSPLHFGNGTRLTVT.

The CDR3 here is CASSGSAMGNNEQFF. CDR3 sequence (DNA): TGTGCCAGCAGTGGGAGCGCAATGGGCAACAATGAGCAGTTCTTC. The chain has TRBV6-1 and TRBJ2-1; D ambiguous. Germline V gives CDR1 MNHNS, CDR2 SASEGT. Trimming removed 4 bases at V and 5 bases at J, with 15 bases between. The CDR3 totals 15 residues.

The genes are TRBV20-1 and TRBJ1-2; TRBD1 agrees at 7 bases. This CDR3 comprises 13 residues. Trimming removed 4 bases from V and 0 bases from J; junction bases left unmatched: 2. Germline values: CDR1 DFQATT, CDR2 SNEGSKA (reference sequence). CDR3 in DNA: TGCAGTGCTACGGGACAGACTAACTATGGCTACACCTTC. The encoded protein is CSATGQTNYGYTF.